The subject of this entry is one T cell receptor (beta chain). Its specificity is not known. Unfractionated whole blood yielded total RNA. Unique molecular identifiers were attached to individual cDNA molecules within the library. In the original analysis: Per-sample TCR counts ranged from about 20,000 to 700,000, median 95,638. TCRdb independently ran MiXCR on the 5' RACE reads; one entry per CDR3 protein. TCRdb, rather than the study authors, made the V and J calls. This sample has under 85,000 distinct CDR3 sequences, with roughly 8.4% found just once. These data originate in a study of human T cells and chemical hapten exposure. Study-level information: Small pooled library volume differences mainly caused per-sample TCR yield variation.

In germline, CDR1 is MGHDK, CDR2 SYGVNS. J was trimmed by 3 bases and V by 4 bases; bases with no gene match: 5. This CDR3 spans 14 amino acids. Notes on the study in general: TCRs whose frequency exceeded 1 in 1000 remained the same following DPC sensitization.

The chain links TRBV25-1 to TRBJ1-2, with 7 bases aligning to TRBD1. The receptor's source is a male donor in good health. CDR3 loop: CASSGRDRYYGYTF. CDR3 in DNA: TGTGCCAGCAGTGGCCGGGACAGATACTATGGCTACACCTTC.